The 30 T cell receptor beta chains given below trace back to one sample, sequenced in a study of shared clonotypes between healthy human individuals. Naive CD8 cells lacked CD45RO, underwent positive selection for CCR7 and left out terminally differentiated effector memory CD45RA+ cells. Using immunoSEQ multiplex PCR, the repertoire was profiled, and TCRdb retains in-frame clones only, with some absent. The table shows about 2,200,000 clones, with approximately 94% occurring only once. Sequencing was carried out using naive CD8+ T cells from PBMCs. These TCRs come from a man in his late teens or twenties in good health. Some clones in this sample may be carry-over from other donors' samples.

The rearrangement uses TRBV15 and TRBJ2-5, with 8 positions matching TRBD1. CDR1 and CDR2 (germline): LNHNV, YYDKDF (reference sequence). The CDR3 consists of 17 residues. V lost 4 bases to trimming and J lost 2 bases; unmatched junction nucleotides: 12. The CDR3 DNA is TGTGCCACCAGCACCCGGACAGGGCTGGTGGGACAAGAGACCCAGTACTTC. Encoded protein: CATSTRTGLVGQETQYF.

The chain joins TRBV28 to TRBJ1-1, with D unclear. This CDR3 has 11 amino acids. From germline, CDR1 is MDHEN and CDR2 SYDVKM. Trimming left V 6 bases short and J 10 bases short, with 12 bases between. The CDR3 loop reads CASSPNRGAFF. DNA of the CDR3: TGTGCCAGCAGCCCTAACCGGGGAGCTTTCTTT.

V gene TRBV29-1 combines with J gene TRBJ2-7; 8 bases line up with TRBD2. The CDR3 consists of 15 residues. The germline V gene encodes CDR1 SQVTM and CDR2 ANQGSEA. The junction had 12 bases not matched to a gene; V was cut back by 6 bases and J by 2 bases. The CDR3 DNA reads as TGCAGCGTCGAGGGTTCCAGCGGGAGCACCTACGAGCAGTACTTC. This encodes CSVEGSSGSTYEQYF.

This clone was counted only a few times. In the same sample, other DNA sequences code for this CDR3. DNA of the CDR3: TGTGCCAGTAGCGACCGGGACTACAATCAGCCCCAGCATTTT. Its protein product is CASSDRDYNQPQHF. This sequence joins TRBV19 and TRBJ1-5, with D tentatively TRBD1 (5 bases). CDR1 LNHDA and CDR2 SQIVND come from the germline V gene (reference sequence). Between the trimmed V and J ends, which lost 6 bases and 3 bases, there was a span of 12 bases. This CDR3 region has 14 residues.

This rearrangement joins TRBV30 to TRBJ1-1; D call uncertain. Trimming removed 5 bases from V and 1 base from J, with 14 bases in between. Looked up from germline, CDR1 is GTSNPN and CDR2 is SVGIG (reference sequence). There are 14 residues in the CDR3. CDR3 in DNA: TGTGCCTGGGAGGTGGGCCTTCAGAACACTGAAGCTTTCTTT. Its protein product is CAWEVGLQNTEAFF.

This chain connects TRBV29-1 to TRBJ2-1; a weak D match, TRBD1 (6 bases). The CDR3 has 14 residues. From germline, CDR1 is SQVTM and CDR2 ANQGSEA. Trimming shortened V by 6 bases and J by 4 bases, and 16 bases separated the two germline ends. The chain's CDR3 is CSVQGPGGYNEQFF. CDR3 bases: TGCAGCGTCCAGGGGCCCGGTGGGTACAATGAGCAGTTCTTC.

The chain joins TRBV7-2 to TRBJ1-1, with TRBD1 matching over 9 bases. CDR3 length: 14 residues. Per germline, CDR1 SGHTA and CDR2 FQGNSA. V dropped 3 bases and J dropped 7; count of bases not matched to a gene: 6. CDR3 nucleotides: TGTGCCAGCAGCTTTGTAACAGGGGGCATTGAAGCTTTCTTT. As protein: CASSFVTGGIEAFF.

This clone has just a few counts. This chain links TRBV9 with TRBJ1-1; weak D call: TRBD1 (5 bases). The V end was cut by 3 bases, the J end by 5 bases, with 14 bases between. This CDR3 contains 14 residues. Germline V gene lookup returns CDR1 SGDLS and CDR2 YYNGEE. In nucleotides, the CDR3 is TGTGCCAGCAGCGCTGGCCGCGGGGCGACTGAAGCTTTCTTT. It encodes CASSAGRGATEAFF.

The rearrangement links TRBV28 to TRBJ2-1; 9 bases line up with TRBD1. With V trimmed by 5 bases and J by 2 bases, 4 bases remained unmatched. This CDR3 has 15 residues. Germline V gene data show CDR1 as MDHEN and CDR2 as SYDVKM. CDR3 coding DNA: TGTGCCAGCAGTCATGGACAGGGGACCTACAATGAGCAGTTCTTC. Its translation: CASSHGQGTYNEQFF.

The V call is TRBV5-1, the J call TRBJ1-1, with D possibly being TRBD1 (6 bases). The germline gives CDR1 SGHRS, CDR2 YFSETQ. The CDR3 runs to 16 residues. V lost 3 bases and J lost 4, with 19 bases in between. CDR3 residues: CASSSKGGGGSTEAFF. DNA for the CDR3: TGCGCCAGCAGCTCCAAAGGGGGTGGGGGTTCCACTGAAGCTTTCTTT.

This clone has only one observation. The gene calls are TRBV4-3 and TRBJ2-2, with TRBD2 matching over 11 bases. CDR1 and CDR2 (germline): LGHNA, YSLEER. V lost 1 base and J lost 7; bases outside the gene matches: 8. The CDR3 sequence is 17 residues long. The CDR3 loop is CASSQGVAGGPDGELFF. In DNA, the CDR3 is TGCGCCAGCAGCCAAGGGGTAGCGGGAGGGCCCGACGGGGAGCTGTTTTTT.

About this clone: One junction end disagrees with the germline gene, perhaps due to a read error. Different DNA sequences within this sample yield the same CDR3. The V gene is TRBV29-1, the J gene TRBJ1-4; TRBD1 matches 11 bases. The CDR3 is 13 residues long. Germline values: CDR1 SQVTM, CDR2 ANQGSEA. The CDR3 sequence is CSVRDRGSEKLFF. The CDR3 nucleotides read TGCAGCGTACGGGACAGGGGGAGTGAAAAACTGTTTTTC.

V is TRBV10-3 and J is TRBJ1-1; no firm D call. Germline CDR1 reads ENHRY; CDR2 reads SYGVKD. The V gene lost 0 bases and the J gene lost 0 bases, with 5 bases spanning the gap. The CDR3 consists of 14 residues. CDR3 sequence: CAISESAVNTEAFF. The CDR3 DNA is TGTGCCATCAGTGAGTCGGCGGTGAACACTGAAGCTTTCTTT.

The CDR3 DNA sequence: TGTGCCAGCAGCCTCATCGTGGACTCCTACGAGCAGTACTTC. Protein: CASSLIVDSYEQYF. V is TRBV7-2 and J is TRBJ2-7; D gene uncertain. This CDR3 has 14 residues. Trimming cost V 5 bases and J 0 bases, with 11 bases left between them. Germline-derived CDR1 and CDR2 are SGHTA and FQGNSA.

This chain links TRBV2 with TRBJ2-2, with 10 bases lining up with TRBD2. The CDR3 loop spans 17 amino acids. Germline CDR1 SNHLY, CDR2 FYNNEI. After removal of 5 bases from V and 4 bases from J, the junction contained 10 bases not matched to a gene. This CDR3 reads CASSLSSGRGSTGELFF. CDR3 nucleotides: TGTGCCAGCAGTTTATCTAGCGGGAGAGGGAGCACCGGGGAGCTGTTTTTT.

The chain carries TRBV7-9 and TRBJ2-7; either TRBD1 or TRBD2 may supply D (7 bases each). The V gene's germline CDR1 is SEHNR and CDR2 FQNEAQ (reference sequence). The CDR3 is 15 amino acids. V was pared by 5 bases and J by 2 bases, with 16 bases between. CDR3 in DNA: TGTGCCAGCAGCCCAACGGGGGGACAGCCCTACGAGCAGTACTTC. Protein: CASSPTGGQPYEQYF.

This CDR3 reads CAISESVPEYGYTF. The DNA of the CDR3 is TGTGCCATCAGTGAGTCGGTCCCCGAGTATGGCTACACCTTC. The V and J genes are TRBV10-3 and TRBJ1-2; D remains ambiguous. CDR1 ENHRY and CDR2 SYGVKD come from the germline V gene. Trimming took 0 bases from V and 5 from J, leaving 10 bases between them. This CDR3 contains 14 residues.

This chain uses TRBV5-6 with TRBJ1-5; a possible D gene is TRBD1 (5 bases). Trimming left V 2 bases short and J 2 bases short, with 14 bases between. This CDR3 comprises 16 residues. Germline V gene lookup returns CDR1 SGHDT and CDR2 YYEEEE. CDR3 nucleotide sequence: TGTGCCAGCAGCTTCTCACAGGACCTCCGCAATCAGCCCCAGCATTTT. It specifies CASSFSQDLRNQPQHF.

This clone was recorded only once. This chain connects TRBV27 to TRBJ2-7, with TRBD1 matching over 9 bases. The CDR3 is 15 residues long. The V gene end was trimmed by 3 bases and the J gene end by 4 bases; junction bases not matched to a gene: 7. The germline CDR1 and CDR2 sequences are MNHEY and SMNVEV (reference sequence). This CDR3 is CASSFPGQGRYEQYF. CDR3 sequence (DNA): TGTGCCAGCAGTTTTCCGGGACAGGGCCGTTACGAGCAGTACTTC.

The rearrangement joins TRBV5-1 to TRBJ2-5; TRBD2 might be the D (6 bases). This CDR3 contains 15 residues. Germline loops: CDR1 SGHRS, CDR2 YFSETQ. Deletions cut 0 bases from V and 4 bases from J, with 13 bases between. CDR3 coding DNA: TGCGCCAGCAGCTTGGATCGGAGGGGAGGAGAGACCCAGTACTTC. This gives the protein CASSLDRRGGETQYF.

The chain couples TRBV6-1 to TRBJ2-1; 10 positions match TRBD1. CDR1 is MNHNS, CDR2 SASEGT, per germline. The CDR3 loop spans 14 amino acids. The J segment lost 9 bases and the V segment lost 6 bases, leaving 8 bases of the junction unmatched. As DNA, the CDR3 is TGTGCCAGCAGCTCGGGACAGGGGTGGGGTGAGCAGTTCTTC. The encoded protein is CASSSGQGWGEQFF.

Notes on this clone: Other DNA sequences from this sample encode an identical CDR3 as well. V and J are TRBV27 and TRBJ1-1; D is unclear. This CDR3 has 11 residues. Per germline, CDR1 MNHEY and CDR2 SMNVEV (reference sequence). Trimming left V 6 bases short and J 4 bases short, with 6 bases between. The CDR3 loop is CASSSGTEAFF. CDR3 coding DNA: TGTGCCAGCAGCTCCGGCACTGAAGCTTTCTTT.

This sequence joins TRBV5-4 and TRBJ2-1; 10 bases map to TRBD2. Trimming at V came to 1 base and at J to 8 bases, leaving 9 bases not matched to a gene. Germline CDR1 SGHNT, CDR2 YYREEE (reference sequence). The CDR3 totals 16 residues. The chain's CDR3 is CASSLPSGLAGDEQFF. The CDR3 DNA is TGTGCCAGCAGCTTGCCCTCCGGGCTAGCGGGAGATGAGCAGTTCTTC.

This sequence joins TRBV9 and TRBJ1-2; no reliable D call. V was clipped by 9 bases and J by 6 bases, with 12 bases between them. Germline V gives CDR1 SGDLS, CDR2 YYNGEE. This CDR3 has 11 amino acids. CDR3 sequence reads: CATKGRDGYTF. CDR3 DNA: TGTGCCACTAAAGGGAGGGATGGCTACACCTTC.

CDR3 in DNA: TGTGCCAGCAGCTTGTGGGGGGGTCCTCTGATATATGGCTACACCTTC. Its protein is CASSLWGGPLIYGYTF. The rearrangement uses TRBV5-4 and TRBJ1-2; weak D call: TRBD1 (5 bases). Germline V lookup: CDR1 SGHNT, CDR2 YYREEE (reference sequence). The V end was cut by 1 base, the J end by 5 bases, with 18 bases between. The CDR3 loop spans 16 amino acids.

The sample holds one count of this clone. The chain uses TRBV13 and TRBJ2-7; 7 nucleotides match TRBD2. Germline trimming cut 3 bases from V and 4 bases from J; bases unmatched to any gene: 6. This CDR3 has 14 residues. In germline, CDR1 is PRHDT, CDR2 FYEKMQ (reference sequence). The CDR3 DNA follows: TGTGCCAGCAGCTTTGGAAAGCGGGGTTACGAGCAGTACTTC. Translated: CASSFGKRGYEQYF. The whole variable domain, filled in from reference TRBV13 and TRBJ2-7, reads AAGVIQSPRHLIKEKRETATLKCYPIPRHDTVYWYQQGPGQDPQFLISFYEKMQSDKGSIPDRFSAQQFSDYHSELNMSSLELGDSALYFCASSFGKRGYEQYFGPGTRLTVT.

This rearrangement joins TRBV11-2 to TRBJ1-5, with D possibly being TRBD1 (6 bases). Germline-derived CDR1 and CDR2 are SGHAT and FQNNGV. The germline V and J ends were trimmed by 0 bases and 6 bases, with 12 bases remaining between them. CDR3 size: 15 residues. The CDR3 bases are TGTGCCAGCAGCTTAGACACAGGGCGCAGTCAGCCCCAGCATTTT. It specifies CASSLDTGRSQPQHF. Supplemented by reference TRBV11-2 and TRBJ1-5, the full variable domain reads EAGVAQSPRYKIIEKRQSVAFWCNPISGHATLYWYQQILGQGPKLLIQFQNNGVVDDSQLPKDRFSAERLKGVDSTLKIQPAKLEDSAVYLCASSLDTGRSQPQHFGDGTRLSIL.

The chain uses TRBV2 and TRBJ2-1, with 8 nucleotides matching TRBD2. Germline V lookup: CDR1 SNHLY, CDR2 FYNNEI. J gave up 4 bases and V 10 bases, and 9 bases lay outside the gene matches. The CDR3 has 14 amino acids. The chain's CDR3 is CAKHTSGRYNEQFF. The CDR3 bases are TGTGCCAAACATACGAGCGGGAGATACAATGAGCAGTTCTTC.

This chain connects TRBV6-1 to TRBJ2-1; D tentatively fits TRBD1 or TRBD2 (5 bases each). The length of the CDR3 is 12 residues. Germline-derived CDR1 and CDR2 are MNHNS and SASEGT. V was cut by 11 bases and J by 0 bases, with 8 bases left in between. CDR3 residues: CAGGPSYNEQFF. The CDR3 nucleotides are TGTGCCGGGGGACCCTCCTACAATGAGCAGTTCTTC.

This chain links TRBV6-6 with TRBJ1-1, with D possibly matching TRBD1 (5 bases). Germline V gene sequence: CDR1 MNHNY, CDR2 SVGAGI (reference sequence). The CDR3 totals 13 residues. With 6 bases removed from V and 6 bases from J, the gap between germline ends came to 14 bases. The chain's CDR3 is CASRPGGLAEAFF. CDR3 DNA sequence: TGTGCCAGCAGGCCGGGGGGTTTGGCTGAAGCTTTCTTT.